The 17 T cell receptor beta chains in this list originate from one sample, sequenced in a study of Graves' ophthalmopathy and Graves' hyperthyroidism. Amplification from RNA transcripts yielded the TCR beta CDR3 regions. HTBI-primed first-round RT-PCR preceded second-round multiplex PCR. TCRdb recomputed calls from the multiplex PCR reads with MiXCR, one row per CDR3 protein. This sample yields 1 million to 1.3 million distinct CDR3 sequences, of which 35% to 40% are seen a single time; roughly 11% belongs to the top ten. The sample consisted of peripheral blood or thyroid tissue (not recorded which). Receptors originate from an adult man with Graves' hyperthyroidism.

The chain employs TRBV20-1 and TRBJ2-3; TRBD2 agrees at 10 bases. The CDR3 has 14 residues. V trimming: 6 bases; J trimming: 4 bases; junction bases outside the gene matches: 7. The germline gives CDR1 DFQATT, CDR2 SNEGSKA (reference sequence). The CDR3 DNA reads TGCAGTGCCACAGCGGGGGGGTCGGCAGATACGCAGTATTTT. Its protein product is CSATAGGSADTQYF.

This clonotype came up many times. The chain recombines TRBV19 with TRBJ2-7; TRBD1 might be the D (6 bases). Germline V CDR1 and CDR2: LNHDA, SQIVND (reference sequence). The CDR3 extends over 13 amino acids. V lost 3 bases to trimming and J lost 7 bases, with 13 bases between them. The CDR3 region has the DNA TGTGCCAGTAGTATTGGACAGTCCGATGAGCAGTACTTC. Translating gives CASSIGQSDEQYF.

This chain connects TRBV20-1 to TRBJ1-2; 8 bases align to TRBD1. With V trimmed by 6 bases and J by 5 bases, 8 bases remained unmatched. Looked up from germline, CDR1 is DFQATT and CDR2 is SNEGSKA (reference sequence). The CDR3 consists of 13 residues. The CDR3 loop reads CSALPDRAYGYTF. In DNA form, the CDR3 reads TGCAGTGCCCTACCGGACAGGGCTTATGGCTACACCTTC.

This clonotype was picked up many times. The J gene is TRBJ2-7, the V gene TRBV7-2; D remains unclear. Trimming left V 5 bases short and J 2 bases short, with 10 bases between. Germline V gene data show CDR1 as SGHTA and CDR2 as FQGNSA. The CDR3 totals 13 residues. The CDR3 coding sequence is TGTGCCAGCAGCCCGGGTTCTCCCTACGAGCAGTACTTC. Encoded protein: CASSPGSPYEQYF.

The chain links TRBV5-6 to TRBJ1-2, with D possibly TRBD1 on 6 matching bases. Germline CDR1 is SGHDT and CDR2 is YYEEEE. V was trimmed by 1 base and J by 2 bases, leaving 18 bases between them. This CDR3 region has 17 residues. The CDR3 nucleotides are TGTGCCAGCAGCTTGCCCTCGGACAGTCTTTTAAACTATGGCTACACCTTC. It encodes CASSLPSDSLLNYGYTF.

The genes are TRBV11-2 and TRBJ1-5; no clear D gene. From germline, CDR1 is SGHAT and CDR2 FQNNGV. CDR3 length: 16 residues. Trimming removed 0 bases at V and 0 bases at J, with 9 bases between. DNA for the CDR3: TGTGCCAGCAGCTTAGATGGCAGGCTTAGCAATCAGCCCCAGCATTTT. This gives the protein CASSLDGRLSNQPQHF.

The rearrangement uses TRBV28 and TRBJ1-2; D possibly corresponds to TRBD1 (5 bases). The germline gives CDR1 MDHEN, CDR2 SYDVKM. The CDR3 has 14 amino acids. V was trimmed by 3 bases and J by 6 bases, leaving 14 bases between them. The CDR3 region is CASSLGTAPDGYTF. The CDR3 DNA follows: TGTGCCAGCAGTTTGGGGACGGCCCCGGATGGCTACACCTTC.

Many counts were recorded for this clonotype. V and J are TRBV9 and TRBJ1-6; perhaps TRBD1 as D (6 bases). The CDR3 covers 16 residues. The germline V gene has CDR1 SGDLS and CDR2 YYNGEE. V lost 0 bases to trimming and J lost 7 bases, with 14 bases between them. The CDR3 nucleotides are TGTGCCAGCAGCGTAGGACAGGACAGATTGAATTCACCCCTCCACTTT. It codes for CASSVGQDRLNSPLHF.

This clonotype was counted a few times. This chain connects TRBV3-1 to TRBJ2-7; TRBD2 might be the D (5 bases). V lost 3 bases to trimming and J lost 2 bases, with 8 bases between them. Germline V gene data show CDR1 as LGHDT and CDR2 as YNNKEL (reference sequence). There are 13 residues in the CDR3. CDR3 bases: TGTGCCAGCAGCCATGGACTTCCCTACGAGCAGTACTTC. Translation gives CASSHGLPYEQYF.

This clonotype was found many times. The chain combines TRBV15 with TRBJ1-1; no definite D call. Germline V lookup: CDR1 LNHNV, CDR2 YYDKDF (reference sequence). The V gene lost 3 bases and the J gene lost 0 bases, with 20 bases spanning the gap. This CDR3 comprises 18 residues. The DNA for the CDR3 is TGTGCCACCAGCAGCCACAGTCCCACCCGACTTGTGAACACTGAAGCTTTCTTT. It encodes CATSSHSPTRLVNTEAFF.

The rearrangement links TRBV29-1 to TRBJ2-3; possible D gene TRBD2, 6 bases. Germline lookup yields CDR1 SQVTM and CDR2 ANQGSEA. V lost 8 bases and J 4 bases, leaving 19 bases between the germline ends. This CDR3 spans 14 amino acids. The CDR3 coding sequence is TGCAGCTTGGGGACGGGAGTGGGTCCAGATACGCAGTATTTT. The encoded protein is CSLGTGVGPDTQYF.

There are many counts of this clonotype. The chain combines TRBV10-3 with TRBJ2-7, with D tentatively TRBD1 or TRBD2 (6 bases each). The V end lost 6 bases, the J end lost 2 bases, and 14 bases lay between the germline ends. The CDR3 covers 14 residues. Germline V gene lookup returns CDR1 ENHRY and CDR2 SYGVKD. CDR3 DNA: TGTGCCATCAGGACGGGGGCAGGGACCTACGAGCAGTACTTC. Its protein is CAIRTGAGTYEQYF.

J is TRBJ1-5 and V is TRBV2; unclear D gene. V was cut by 8 bases and J by 10 bases, with 9 bases left in between. The CDR3 is 10 amino acids. From germline, CDR1 is SNHLY and CDR2 FYNNEI. In nucleotides, the CDR3 is TGTGCCAGCGGGGATGGTCCCCAGCATTTT. This gives the protein CASGDGPQHF.

This clonotype was observed at least ten times. This rearrangement joins TRBV9 to TRBJ1-2; 9 bases align to TRBD1. The CDR3 spans 16 residues. Germline-derived CDR1 and CDR2 are SGDLS and YYNGEE. With 0 bases clipped from V and 4 bases from J, the junction kept 7 bases outside the gene matches. The CDR3 loop reads CASSVAWGQGLYGYTF. CDR3 sequence (DNA): TGTGCCAGCAGCGTAGCATGGGGACAGGGACTCTATGGCTACACCTTC. Full variable domain (rest looked up from reference TRBV9 and TRBJ1-2): DSGVTQTPKHLITATGQRVTLRCSPRSGDLSVYWYQQSLDQGLQFLIQYYNGEERAKGNILERFSAQQFPDLHSELNLSSLELGDSALYFCASSVAWGQGLYGYTFGSGTRLTVV.

This chain uses TRBV12-3 or TRBV12-4 with TRBJ1-6; 7 bases are shared with TRBD1. CDR3 length equals 13 residues. Trimming cost V 5 bases and J 8 bases; bases outside gene matches: 3. In DNA, the CDR3 is TGTGCCAGCAGTGCTGACAGGGATTCACCCCTCCACTTT. Amino acid sequence: CASSADRDSPLHF.

This sequence joins TRBV12-3 or TRBV12-4 and TRBJ1-2; tentative D call: TRBD1 (6 bases). This CDR3 is built from 16 residues. Trimming stripped 4 bases from V and 3 bases from J, with 18 bases between. In nucleotides, the CDR3 is TGTGCCAGCAGTTACACGACAGGAAGACCTTACTATGGCTACACCTTC. Encoded protein: CASSYTTGRPYYGYTF.

The CDR3, as DNA: TGTGCCAGCAGCTCAACAACCGGAGATTACGAGCAGTACTTC. Protein product: CASSSTTGDYEQYF. The chain uses TRBV7-2 and TRBJ2-7; D remains unclear. Trimming cost V 4 bases and J 4 bases, with 14 bases left between them. Per germline, CDR1 SGHTA and CDR2 FQGNSA. The CDR3 consists of 14 residues.